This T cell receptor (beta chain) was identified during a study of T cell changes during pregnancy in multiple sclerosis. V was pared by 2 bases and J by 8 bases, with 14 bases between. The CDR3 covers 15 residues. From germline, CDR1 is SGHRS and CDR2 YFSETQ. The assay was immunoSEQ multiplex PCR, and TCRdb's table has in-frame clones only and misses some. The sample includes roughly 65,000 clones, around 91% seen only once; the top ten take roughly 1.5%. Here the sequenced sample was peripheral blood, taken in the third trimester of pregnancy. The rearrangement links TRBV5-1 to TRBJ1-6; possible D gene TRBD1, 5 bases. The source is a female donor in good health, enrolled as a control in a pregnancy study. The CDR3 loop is CASSFSGGPDSPLHF. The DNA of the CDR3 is TGCGCCAGCAGCTTTTCGGGGGGTCCCGATTCACCCCTCCACTTT.